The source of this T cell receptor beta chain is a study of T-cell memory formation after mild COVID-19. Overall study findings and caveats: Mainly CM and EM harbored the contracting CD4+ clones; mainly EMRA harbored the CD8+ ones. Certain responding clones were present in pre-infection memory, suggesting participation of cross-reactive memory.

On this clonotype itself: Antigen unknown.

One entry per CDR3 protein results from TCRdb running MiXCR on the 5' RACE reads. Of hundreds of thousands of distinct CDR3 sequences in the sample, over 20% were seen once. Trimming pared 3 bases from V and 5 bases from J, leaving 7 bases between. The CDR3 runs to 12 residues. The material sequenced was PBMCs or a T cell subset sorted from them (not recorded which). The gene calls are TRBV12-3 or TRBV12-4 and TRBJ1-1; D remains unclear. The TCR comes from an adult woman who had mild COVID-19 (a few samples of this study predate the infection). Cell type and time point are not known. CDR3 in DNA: TGTGCCAGCAGTTTTGGCCCGACTGAAGCTTTCTTT. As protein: CASSFGPTEAFF.